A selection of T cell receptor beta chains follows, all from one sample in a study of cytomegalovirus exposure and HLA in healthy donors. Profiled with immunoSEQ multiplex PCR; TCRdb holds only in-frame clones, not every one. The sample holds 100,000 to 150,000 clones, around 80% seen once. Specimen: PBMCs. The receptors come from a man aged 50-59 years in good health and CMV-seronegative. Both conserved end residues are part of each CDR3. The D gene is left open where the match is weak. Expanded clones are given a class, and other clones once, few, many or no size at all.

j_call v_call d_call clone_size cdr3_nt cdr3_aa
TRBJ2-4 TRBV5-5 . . TGTGCCAGCAGCCCTCCCCGGGGAACCTCAGCCAAAAACATTCAGTACTTC CASSPPRGTSAKNIQYF
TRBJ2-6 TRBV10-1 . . TGCGCCAGCAGTGAGCTCCCGGGGTCCGGGGCCAACGTCCTGACTTTC CASSELPGSGANVLTF
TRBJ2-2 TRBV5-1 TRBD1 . TGCGCCAGCAGCATGGGACAGGCGAACACCGGGGAGCTGTTTTTT CASSMGQANTGELFF
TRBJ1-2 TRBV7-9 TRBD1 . TGTGCCAGCAGCCAGACAGGGAACTATGGCTACACCTTC CASSQTGNYGYTF
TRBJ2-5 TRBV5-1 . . TGCGCCAGCAGCATAACAGGGCGCGAGACCCAGTACTTC CASSITGRETQYF
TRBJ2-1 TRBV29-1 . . TGCAGCGTTGAAGGGTTCGGGACACAATACAATGAGCAGTTCTTC CSVEGFGTQYNEQFF
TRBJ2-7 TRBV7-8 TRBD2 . TGTGCCAGCCGACTAGCCGGTAGCTCCTACGAGCAGTACTTC CASRLAGSSYEQYF
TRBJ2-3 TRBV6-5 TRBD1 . TGTGCCAGCAGAAACAGGGGTTCTAGCACAGATACGCAGTATTTT CASRNRGSSTDTQYF
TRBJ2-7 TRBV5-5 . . TGTGCCAGCAGCATCGGAGGGGCCGCTTCCTACGAGCAGTACTTC CASSIGGAASYEQYF
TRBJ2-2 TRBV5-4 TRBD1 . TGTGCCAGCAGCTCAAGGGACAGGGGGAACGGGGAGCTGTTTTTT CASSSRDRGNGELFF
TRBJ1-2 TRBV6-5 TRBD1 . TGTGCCAGCAGTCGCAGACAGGGGGCGCGGGGCTACACCTTC CASSRRQGARGYTF
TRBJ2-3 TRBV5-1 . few TGCGCCAGCAGCTTGGAGGGGCGCGAAACCCTCACAGATACGCAGTATTTT CASSLEGRETLTDTQYF
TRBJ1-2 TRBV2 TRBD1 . TGTGCCAGCAACCACCGGGACAGGGTGTATGGCTACACCTTC CASNHRDRVYGYTF
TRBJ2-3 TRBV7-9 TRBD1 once TGTGCCAGCGGAGACAGGGGGACAGATACGCAGTATTTT CASGDRGTDTQYF
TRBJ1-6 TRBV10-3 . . TGTGCCACAGCAACAGGGCCGGGAAATTCACCCCTCCACTTT CATATGPGNSPLHF
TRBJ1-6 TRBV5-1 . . TGCGCCAGCAGCTTGACCCCTGGTCGCCAGGGGAATTCACCCCTCCACTTT CASSLTPGRQGNSPLHF
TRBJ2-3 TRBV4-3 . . TGCGCCAGCAGCCCCTGGGCCACTCTTGACAAAATCGTCTCCCATTTT CASSPWATLDKIVSHF
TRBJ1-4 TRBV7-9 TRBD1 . TGTTCCAGCAGAGAACAGGGGCAGCGTGAAAAACTGTTTTTT CSSREQGQREKLFF
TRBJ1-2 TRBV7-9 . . TGTTCCAGCAGCTTAGGGGAGGGGGCTAACTATGGCTACACCTTC CSSSLGEGANYGYTF
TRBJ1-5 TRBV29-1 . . TGCAGCGTTGGTGGCAGTAGCAATCAGCCCCAGCATTTT CSVGGSSNQPQHF
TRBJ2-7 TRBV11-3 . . TGTGCCAGCAGCCCCAGGAGGGGACAGCCAGAGCAGTACTTC CASSPRRGQPEQYF
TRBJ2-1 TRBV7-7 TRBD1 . TGTGCCAGCAGCCTGGACAGGGGTGTGAATGAGCAGTTCTTC CASSLDRGVNEQFF
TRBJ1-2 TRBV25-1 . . TGTGCCAGCAGTAGAGGTTCGGGTGGCTACACCTTC CASSRGSGGYTF
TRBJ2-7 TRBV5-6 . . TGTGCCAGCAGCTTGGGGTTGGGGCTCTACGAGCAGTACTTC CASSLGLGLYEQYF
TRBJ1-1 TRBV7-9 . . TGTGCCAGCAGCTTTGCGGGGAACACTGAAGCTTTCTTT CASSFAGNTEAFF
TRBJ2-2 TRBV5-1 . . TGCGCCAGCAGCTTGGTGGGGCCCGGGACCGGGGAGCTGTTTTTT CASSLVGPGTGELFF
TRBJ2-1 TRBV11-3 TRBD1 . TGTGCCAGCAGCTCACAGGGGGAAGGTTACAATGAGCAGTTCTTC CASSSQGEGYNEQFF
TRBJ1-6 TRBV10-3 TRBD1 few TGTGCCATCCGACAGGGGTTAAGTTCACCCCTCCACTTT CAIRQGLSSPLHF
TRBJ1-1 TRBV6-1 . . TGTGCCAGCAGTTTGACAGGACGGACTGAAGCTTTCTTT CASSLTGRTEAFF
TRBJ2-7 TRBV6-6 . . TGTGCCAGCAGCACCCAGGCTGGGTACTACGAGCAGTACTTC CASSTQAGYYEQYF
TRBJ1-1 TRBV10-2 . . TGCGCCAGCAGGGACAGTTCCACTGAAGCTTTCTTT CASRDSSTEAFF
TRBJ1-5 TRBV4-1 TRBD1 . TGCGCCAGCAGCCAAAGTGAGGTCAGGGGGAATCAGCCCCAGCATTTT CASSQSEVRGNQPQHF
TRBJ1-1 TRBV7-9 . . TGTTCCAGCAGCCCTATTCAACGGGAGGCTTTCTTT CSSSPIQREAFF
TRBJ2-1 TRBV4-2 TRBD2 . TGTGCCAGCAGCCCGCGAAAGCCAGCGGGGGCCCACAATGAGCAGTTCTTC CASSPRKPAGAHNEQFF
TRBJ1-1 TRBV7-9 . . TGTTCCAGCAGCCGCACCAGGAACACTGAAGCTTTCTTT CSSSRTRNTEAFF
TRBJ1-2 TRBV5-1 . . TGCGCCAGCAGGAGGAAGGACGGGGATGGCTACACCTTC CASRRKDGDGYTF
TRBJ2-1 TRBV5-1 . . TGCGCCAGCAGCTTGAGGAGCGGATCAAGGTACAATGAGCAGTTCTTC CASSLRSGSRYNEQFF
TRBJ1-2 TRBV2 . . TGTGCCAGCAGGACGGAGCAGGACAGTTTCTATGGCTACACCTTC CASRTEQDSFYGYTF
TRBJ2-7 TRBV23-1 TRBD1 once TGCGCCAGCAGTCAAGGAGAGATACAGGGGGCCTACGAGCAGTACTTC CASSQGEIQGAYEQYF
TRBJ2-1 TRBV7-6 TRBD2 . TGTGCCAGCAGCTCCTTGCGGGGGGCCTTCAATGAGCAGTTCTTC CASSSLRGAFNEQFF
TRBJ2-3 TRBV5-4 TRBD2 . TGTGCCAGCAGCTCCTGGGGGTTGAGGGAGGGGACAGATACGCAGTATTTT CASSSWGLREGTDTQYF
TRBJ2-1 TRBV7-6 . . TGTGCCAGCAGCTTCCACGGCAATGAGCAGTTCTTC CASSFHGNEQFF
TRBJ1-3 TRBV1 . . TGCACCAGCAGCCAAGGGGACAGGGGCAGAGGAAACACCATATATTTT CTSSQGDRGRGNTIYF
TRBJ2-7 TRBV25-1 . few TGTGCCAGCAGTGAAGGGGCTGTTGAGCAGTACTTC CASSEGAVEQYF
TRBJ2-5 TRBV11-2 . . TGTGCCAGCAGCTTAATTTCTAGTCAAGAGACCCAGTACTTC CASSLISSQETQYF
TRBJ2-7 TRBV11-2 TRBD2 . TGTGCCAGCAGCCACCCGGGGGGGGAAGCATCCTACGAGCAGTACTTC CASSHPGGEASYEQYF
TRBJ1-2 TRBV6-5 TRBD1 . TGTGCCAGCAGTCGTCGGGACAGGGACTATGGCTACACCTTC CASSRRDRDYGYTF
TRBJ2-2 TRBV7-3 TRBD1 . TGTGCCAGCAGTAAACAGGGGTCGAACACCGGGGAGCTGTTTTTT CASSKQGSNTGELFF
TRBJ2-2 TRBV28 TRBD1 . TGTGCCGGCCTGGACAGGGTGGCCGGGGAGCTGTTTTTT CAGLDRVAGELFF
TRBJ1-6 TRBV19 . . TGTGCCAGTAGTTCCCGGAACGGGAATTCACCCCTCCACTTT CASSSRNGNSPLHF
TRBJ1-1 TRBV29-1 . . TGCAGCGTTAGACAGAGAAGGGGTACTGAAGCTTTCTTT CSVRQRRGTEAFF
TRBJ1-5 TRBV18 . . TGTGCCAGCTCACCAACCGTGGCTCAGCCCCAGCATTTT CASSPTVAQPQHF
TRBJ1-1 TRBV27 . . TGTGCCAGCAGTTTACTCGCGGGAACTGAAGCTTTCTTT CASSLLAGTEAFF
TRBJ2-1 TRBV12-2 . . TGTGCAAGTCGCTTAGCTCCTAGCGGGGGGGCCGATTTGGACCCTTACAATGAGCAGTTCTTC CASRLAPSGGADLDPYNEQFF
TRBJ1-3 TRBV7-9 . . TGTGCCAGCAGCTTAGATGTCTTTGCTAGTAGCTCTGGAAACACCATATATTTT CASSLDVFASSSGNTIYF